A selection of T cell receptor beta chains follows, all from one sample in a study of blood T cells in healthy people across ages. Using its own MiXCR run on the 5' RACE reads, TCRdb lists one record per CDR3 protein. Among about 1.4 million distinct CDR3 sequences, roughly 59% were seen once, and the ten largest hold about 6.7%. The source material was blood. The origin of the receptors is a man younger than 35 in good health. Each CDR3 is given with its conserved first and last residue. The D gene is left open where the match is weak. The size of a clone is reported for some rows only, either as once, few or many, or as a class for expanded clones.

D gene | clone size | J gene | V gene | CDR3 protein | CDR3 DNA
- | - | TRBJ2-3 | TRBV29-1 | CSVFGGLSGTDTQYF | TGCAGTGTGTTCGGGGGCCTCTCGGGCACAGATACGCAGTATTTT
TRBD1 | - | TRBJ2-7 | TRBV20-1 | CSARRTNRGYEQYF | TGCAGTGCTAGGAGAACCAACAGGGGGTACGAGCAGTACTTC
TRBD1 | - | TRBJ1-2 | TRBV12-3/TRBV12-4 | CASSQGTALEYGYTF | TGTGCCAGCAGTCAGGGGACAGCCTTAGAGTATGGCTACACCTTC
- | - | TRBJ1-2 | TRBV27 | CASTNSLSNGYTF | TGTGCCAGCACCAACAGCCTCAGTAATGGCTACACCTTC
TRBD2 | once | TRBJ2-5 | TRBV20-1 | CSARDSRGQETQYF | TGCAGTGCTAGAGATTCGCGGGGGCAAGAGACCCAGTACTTC
- | once | TRBJ2-2 | TRBV12-5 | CASGFWMGELFF | TGTGCTAGTGGTTTTTGGATGGGGGAGCTGTTTTTT
- | - | TRBJ2-3 | TRBV12-3/TRBV12-4 | CASSYPLSEETDTQYF | TGTGCCAGCAGTTACCCCTTATCCGAGGAAACAGATACGCAGTATTTT
TRBD2 | few | TRBJ2-7 | TRBV29-1 | CSVPSPTSFYEQYF | TGCAGCGTTCCGAGCCCGACTAGCTTCTACGAGCAGTACTTC
- | few | TRBJ2-4 | TRBV20-1 | CSARDLVGGAKNIQYF | TGCAGTGCTAGAGATTTGGTCGGGGGAGCCAAAAACATTCAGTACTTC
TRBD2 | - | TRBJ2-1 | TRBV2 | CASRIAGGPHNEQFF | TGTGCCAGCAGGATAGCGGGAGGCCCACACAATGAGCAGTTCTTC
- | - | TRBJ2-1 | TRBV7-8 | CASSRSRVSPYNEQFF | TGTGCCAGCAGTCGAAGCCGGGTCTCCCCCTACAATGAGCAGTTCTTC
- | - | TRBJ2-1 | TRBV7-8 | CASSSSSRVYNEQFF | TGTGCCAGCAGCTCTTCTAGCAGGGTCTACAATGAGCAGTTCTTC
- | few | TRBJ2-1 | TRBV27 | CASSSIVEGNEQFF | TGTGCCAGCAGCTCGATTGTGGAAGGAAATGAGCAGTTCTTC
- | - | TRBJ2-5 | TRBV12-3/TRBV12-4 | CASSLGSSGETQYF | TGTGCCAGCAGTTTAGGATCTTCGGGGGAGACCCAGTACTTC
- | - | TRBJ2-1 | TRBV27 | CASSKTEYNEQFF | TGTGCCAGCAGTAAGACCGAGTACAATGAGCAGTTCTTC
- | few | TRBJ2-4 | TRBV29-1 | CSASEGAKNIQYF | TGCAGCGCCTCTGAGGGAGCCAAAAACATTCAGTACTTC
TRBD2 | - | TRBJ2-2 | TRBV6-2/TRBV6-3 | CASSYSTSGEPNTGELFF | TGTGCCAGCAGTTACTCAACTAGCGGGGAACCAAACACCGGGGAGCTGTTTTTT
- | - | TRBJ2-7 | TRBV20-1 | CSARAWGYEQYF | TGCAGTGCTAGAGCTTGGGGATACGAGCAGTACTTC
- | - | TRBJ1-2 | TRBV6-5 | CASSYSHRNYGYTF | TGTGCCAGCAGTTACTCGCACAGAAACTATGGCTACACCTTC
- | - | TRBJ2-5 | TRBV29-1 | CSGRGERNEQYF | TGCAGCGGCAGGGGGGAAAGGAATGAGCAGTACTTC
TRBD1 | - | TRBJ1-1 | TRBV7-9 | CASSPGTGAYREAFF | TGTGCCAGCAGTCCCGGGACAGGGGCTTACCGGGAAGCTTTCTTT
- | few | TRBJ1-6 | TRBV4-3 | CASSQAYGRSSPLHF | TGCGCCAGCAGCCAAGCGTATGGACGTTCGTCACCCCTCCACTTT
- | - | TRBJ2-1 | TRBV6-1 | CASNYGGGPASEQFF | TGTGCCAGCAATTATGGAGGGGGGCCAGCCAGTGAGCAGTTCTTC
- | - | TRBJ2-5 | TRBV6-1 | CAISEPGTQYF | TGTGCCATCAGTGAACCTGGGACCCAGTACTTC
TRBD2 | - | TRBJ2-7 | TRBV29-1 | CSVEIYGSSGTRAFEQYF | TGCAGCGTTGAAATATACGGTTCTAGCGGGACCCGTGCCTTCGAACAGTACTTC
TRBD1 | - | TRBJ1-2 | TRBV29-1 | CSVEGGQGAQGYTF | TGCAGCGTTGAAGGAGGACAGGGGGCGCAGGGCTACACCTTC
- | - | TRBJ2-1 | TRBV20-1 | CSAWISGEQFF | TGCAGTGCTTGGATTAGTGGTGAGCAGTTCTTC
- | - | TRBJ1-4 | TRBV10-3 | CAISEKGTGEKLFF | TGTGCCATCAGTGAAAAAGGGACCGGGGAAAAACTGTTTTTT
- | - | TRBJ2-7 | TRBV11-2 | CASSLFQGLTYEQYF | TGTGCCAGCAGCTTATTCCAGGGGTTGACCTACGAGCAGTACTTC
TRBD1 | - | TRBJ1-5 | TRBV7-9 | CASSLTGDPNQPQHF | TGTGCCAGCAGCTTAACAGGGGATCCCAATCAGCCCCAGCATTTT
TRBD2 | - | TRBJ2-3 | TRBV7-2 | CASSPTGLGISRTDTQYF | TGTGCCAGCAGCCCCACGGGACTAGGGATAAGTCGCACAGATACGCAGTATTTT
TRBD2 | - | TRBJ2-7 | TRBV12-3/TRBV12-4 | CASTLSGRAYEQYF | TGTGCCAGCACCCTTAGCGGGAGGGCCTACGAGCAGTACTTC
TRBD1 | - | TRBJ2-6 | TRBV5-6 | CASSPGGRGANVLTF | TGTGCCAGCAGCCCAGGGGGCAGGGGGGCCAACGTCCTGACTTTC
TRBD1 | few | TRBJ2-7 | TRBV20-1 | CSAKQGYEQYF | TGCAGTGCAAAACAGGGGTACGAGCAGTACTTC